The clone carrying this T cell receptor (beta chain) was seen only once. The CDR3 runs 15 residues. CDR1 is SEHNR and CDR2 is FQNEAQ in the germline V gene (reference sequence). V dropped 1 base and J dropped 2 bases, with 8 bases sitting between them. The data belong to a study of cytomegalovirus exposure and HLA in healthy donors. 60 Vbeta and 13 Jbeta primers were used in PCR. Profiling relied on immunoSEQ multiplex PCR, and the TCRdb table lists in-frame clones only, not all of them. Here the sample spans about 60,000 clones, about 73% being singletons. This chain uses TRBV7-9 with TRBJ1-4; D gene unclear. Sequencing was carried out using PBMCs. The receptor was derived from a woman aged 60-75 years in good health and CMV-seropositive. The CDR3, as DNA: TGTGCCAGCAGCTTAGTTGGGGAGACTAATGAAAAACTGTTTTTT. This translates into CASSLVGETNEKLFF.